This T cell receptor beta chain was observed in a study of T cells after yellow fever vaccination. TCRdb recomputed calls from the 5' RACE reads with MiXCR, one row per CDR3 protein. This table has roughly 94,000 distinct CDR3 sequences, about 8.2% appearing once. This CDR3 spans 18 amino acids. Germline V gene sequence: CDR1 DFQATT, CDR2 SNEGSKA (reference sequence). V shed 0 bases and J 1 base; nucleotides not matched to a gene: 5. This clonotype has only a few counts. The sequences come from CD8+ T cells not binding an NS4B(214-222) dextramer, sorted from PBMCs, collected roughly 14 days after the first yellow fever vaccination. This receptor was taken from a man aged 18 to 35 who received the YFV17D yellow fever vaccine. V gene TRBV20-1 combines with J gene TRBJ2-5; 16 bases fit TRBD2. The CDR3 here is CSARDLGLAGGTQETQYF. CDR3 DNA sequence: TGCAGTGCTAGAGACCTGGGACTAGCGGGGGGGACCCAAGAGACCCAGTACTTC.